This T cell receptor (beta chain) was retrieved from a study of blood T cell repertoires in COVID-19. Across the study: Collection of acute and convalescent COVID-19 samples took place in the United States, Italy and Spain. T cells, B-cell-depleted T cells, or PBMCs provided the cDNA or gDNA that served as material.

The CDR3 covers 16 residues. From germline, CDR1 is KGHSH and CDR2 LQKENI. Trimming took 6 bases from V and 2 from J; bases not matched to a gene: 5. Source study methods: Counts of nucleated cells, estimated from reference gene primer amplification, were obtained. Assay used: immunoSEQ multiplex PCR; TCRdb lists only in-frame clones, some missing. For V, J and clone size, that table is used; D and trimming come from the DNA. The sample comprises 200,000 to 250,000 clones, 85% of which are singletons, and 2.9% rests with the top ten. The V and J genes are TRBV18 and TRBJ2-2, with 11 positions matching TRBD2. Sequenced material: peripheral blood. This TCR was recovered from a man in his fifties or sixties who had recovered from COVID-19. This CDR3 is CASSYLAGGNTGELFF. Here the CDR3 DNA reads TGTGCCAGCTCGTACCTAGCGGGAGGAAACACCGGGGAGCTGTTTTTT.